Listed below are T cell receptor beta chains from one sample, sequenced in a study of identical twins. TCRdb reanalysed the 5' RACE reads using MiXCR and keeps one entry per CDR3 protein. The sample lists fewer than 500,000 distinct CDR3 sequences; roughly an eighth were seen once. These data also formed part of another study, on yellow fever vaccine responses in identical twins.

Sequencing was done on a sample of CD4+ T cells sorted from blood. These receptors originate from a woman younger than 30 in good health. CDR3s include the opening cysteine and the closing phenylalanine or tryptophan. Fields, in order: V gene, clone size, J gene, D gene, CDR3 protein, CDR3 DNA. A D gene is named only where the DNA matches it firmly. Clone size is stated in some rows and not others, as once, few, many or a class when expanded.

V: TRBV12-3/TRBV12-4; size: many; J: TRBJ2-2; D: NA; CDR3: CASTAGRKNTGELFF; DNA: TGTGCCAGTACCGCTGGGAGAAAGAACACCGGGGAGCTGTTTTTT
V: TRBV2; size: once; J: TRBJ1-6; D: NA; CDR3: CASSARQESPLHF; DNA: TGTGCCAGCAGTGCCAGACAGGAGTCACCCCTCCACTTT
V: TRBV12-5; size: few; J: TRBJ1-2; D: NA; CDR3: CASGLTMTGGDYGYTF; DNA: TGTGCTAGTGGTTTGACAATGACAGGTGGGGACTATGGCTACACCTTC
V: TRBV7-2; size: NA; J: TRBJ2-1; D: NA; CDR3: CASSLRAAYNEQFF; DNA: TGTGCCAGCAGCTTACGGGCCGCCTACAATGAGCAGTTCTTC
V: TRBV20-1; size: few; J: TRBJ2-7; D: NA; CDR3: CSARDARRNYEQYF; DNA: TGCAGTGCTAGAGATGCCAGGCGTAATTACGAGCAGTACTTC
V: TRBV2; size: NA; J: TRBJ2-5; D: TRBD2; CDR3: CASSEALRGDQYF; DNA: TGTGCCAGCAGTGAAGCGCTTCGGGGGGACCAGTACTTC
V: TRBV14; size: NA; J: TRBJ1-1; D: NA; CDR3: CASSQVKFGNTEAFF; DNA: TGTGCCAGCAGCCAAGTCAAATTCGGGAACACTGAAGCTTTCTTT
V: TRBV29-1; size: NA; J: TRBJ1-2; D: TRBD1; CDR3: CSVTGTGGWDYGYTF; DNA: TGCAGCGTTACCGGGACAGGGGGCTGGGACTATGGCTACACCTTC
V: TRBV7-2; size: few; J: TRBJ1-1; D: TRBD1; CDR3: CASSLPRQGARAFF; DNA: TGTGCCAGCAGCTTACCGCGACAGGGGGCGAGAGCTTTCTTT
V: TRBV7-3; size: NA; J: TRBJ2-6; D: NA; CDR3: CASSLMGGSGANVLTF; DNA: TGTGCCAGCAGCTTAATGGGGGGCTCTGGGGCCAACGTCCTGACTTTC
V: TRBV12-3/TRBV12-4; size: few; J: TRBJ2-7; D: TRBD2; CDR3: CASRPLLAGGIYEQYF; DNA: TGTGCCAGCAGGCCTTTACTAGCGGGAGGGATCTACGAGCAGTACTTC
V: TRBV7-2; size: NA; J: TRBJ2-1; D: TRBD2; CDR3: CASSVPAGGPNEQFF; DNA: TGTGCCAGCAGTGTTCCAGCGGGAGGACCCAATGAGCAGTTCTTC
V: TRBV7-3; size: NA; J: TRBJ2-7; D: TRBD1; CDR3: CASSQTGTGGERMHF; DNA: TGTGCCAGCAGCCAAACCGGGACAGGGGGCGAAAGAATGCACTTC
V: TRBV2; size: NA; J: TRBJ2-1; D: NA; CDR3: CASRDPATDYNEQFF; DNA: TGTGCCAGCAGGGACCCCGCGACGGACTACAATGAGCAGTTCTTC
V: TRBV3-1; size: NA; J: TRBJ2-7; D: NA; CDR3: CASSHTVYEQYF; DNA: TGTGCCAGCAGCCACACCGTCTACGAGCAGTACTTC
V: TRBV10-3; size: NA; J: TRBJ1-5; D: NA; CDR3: CASEPGLGQPQHF; DNA: TGTGCCTCAGAACCGGGACTGGGCCAGCCCCAGCATTTT
V: TRBV6-1; size: few; J: TRBJ1-6; D: NA; CDR3: CASSDGLGPLHF; DNA: TGTGCCAGCAGTGACGGCTTAGGACCCCTCCACTTT
V: TRBV29-1; size: few; J: TRBJ2-7; D: TRBD1; CDR3: CSVEEDRVVF; DNA: TGCAGCGTTGAAGAGGACAGGGTTGTTTTC
V: TRBV12-3/TRBV12-4; size: few; J: TRBJ2-2; D: NA; CDR3: CASSLLGFWTGELFF; DNA: TGTGCCAGCAGTTTACTTGGATTTTGGACCGGGGAGCTGTTTTTT
V: TRBV10-1; size: few; J: TRBJ2-5; D: NA; CDR3: CASSESWQETQYF; DNA: TGCGCCAGCAGTGAGTCGTGGCAAGAGACCCAGTACTTC
V: TRBV12-3/TRBV12-4; size: many; J: TRBJ2-1; D: NA; CDR3: CASSLTAYNEQFF; DNA: TGTGCCAGCAGTTTAACAGCCTACAATGAGCAGTTCTTC
V: TRBV5-1; size: many; J: TRBJ2-1; D: TRBD2; CDR3: CASSLMPSGGSREQFF; DNA: TGCGCCAGCAGCCTCATGCCCAGCGGGGGCTCCAGGGAGCAGTTCTTC
V: TRBV12-3/TRBV12-4; size: many; J: TRBJ2-7; D: NA; CDR3: CASQATGTFYEQYF; DNA: TGTGCCAGCCAGGCGACAGGGACTTTCTACGAGCAGTACTTC
V: TRBV7-2; size: few; J: TRBJ2-7; D: NA; CDR3: CASSLAPGGDEQYF; DNA: TGTGCCAGCAGCTTAGCCCCAGGTGGCGACGAGCAGTACTTC
V: TRBV24-1; size: few; J: TRBJ2-6; D: NA; CDR3: CATSDWGAGANVLTF; DNA: TGTGCCACCAGTGATTGGGGGGCCGGGGCCAACGTCCTGACTTTC
V: TRBV5-1; size: NA; J: TRBJ2-5; D: NA; CDR3: CASRFGGGEETQYF; DNA: TGCGCCAGCAGGTTTGGAGGAGGGGAAGAGACCCAGTACTTC
V: TRBV6-2/TRBV6-3; size: NA; J: TRBJ1-5; D: TRBD1; CDR3: CASKQTGNQPQHF; DNA: TGTGCCAGCAAACAGACAGGGAATCAGCCCCAGCATTTT
V: TRBV12-3/TRBV12-4; size: many; J: TRBJ1-6; D: NA; CDR3: CASSLRRLALHF; DNA: TGTGCCAGCAGTTTACGGCGGCTGGCCCTCCACTTT
V: TRBV5-1; size: NA; J: TRBJ2-5; D: NA; CDR3: CASSPGSMTEETQYF; DNA: TGCGCCAGCAGCCCCGGATCGATGACCGAAGAGACCCAGTACTTC
V: TRBV7-6; size: few; J: TRBJ2-2; D: NA; CDR3: CASSVNRAPKNTGELFF; DNA: TGTGCCAGCAGCGTCAACAGGGCCCCGAAGAACACCGGGGAGCTGTTTTTT
V: TRBV4-2; size: many; J: TRBJ2-7; D: NA; CDR3: CASSPGTPNSYEQYF; DNA: TGTGCCAGCAGCCCCGGGACACCTAACTCCTACGAGCAGTACTTC
V: TRBV6-2/TRBV6-3; size: few; J: TRBJ2-1; D: TRBD2; CDR3: CASSYASGRGDNEQFF; DNA: TGTGCCAGCAGTTACGCTAGCGGGAGGGGCGACAATGAGCAGTTCTTC